Listed below are T cell receptor beta chains from one sample, sequenced in a study of T cells after posttransplantation cyclophosphamide. The assay was immunoSEQ multiplex PCR, and TCRdb's table has in-frame clones only and misses some. The table includes roughly 30,000 clones, 85% to 95% detected once. The sequencing sample was made of naive CD4+ T cells sorted from PBMCs. Every receptor here comes from an older woman in good health, CMV-negative, and a related stem cell transplant donor. Each CDR3 is given with its conserved first and last residue. Fields, in order: J gene, D gene, clone size, V gene, CDR3 DNA, CDR3 protein. A D gene is named only where the DNA matches it firmly. Part of the rows lack a size; the others show once, few, many or a class for expanded clones.

j_call: TRBJ2-7
d_call: NA
clone_size: NA
v_call: TRBV5-6
cdr3_nt: TGTGCCAGCAGCCGACTGGGGCCTGACTCCTACGAGCAGTACTTC
cdr3_aa: CASSRLGPDSYEQYF

j_call: TRBJ2-3
d_call: TRBD2
clone_size: NA
v_call: TRBV19
cdr3_nt: TGTGCCAGTGGAATAGCGGGAACCTATACGCAGTATTTT
cdr3_aa: CASGIAGTYTQYF

j_call: TRBJ1-1
d_call: TRBD1
clone_size: NA
v_call: TRBV9
cdr3_nt: TGTGCCAGCAGCCCACCGTCAGGGGGAAACACTGAAGCTTTCTTT
cdr3_aa: CASSPPSGGNTEAFF

j_call: TRBJ2-7
d_call: TRBD2
clone_size: NA
v_call: TRBV27
cdr3_nt: TGTGCCAGCACCTCTAGACGACTAGCGGACTACGAGCAGTACTTC
cdr3_aa: CASTSRRLADYEQYF

j_call: TRBJ1-1
d_call: NA
clone_size: NA
v_call: TRBV14
cdr3_nt: TGTGCCAGCAGCCAACCACGGACTCTTGGCACTGAAGCTTTCTTT
cdr3_aa: CASSQPRTLGTEAFF

j_call: TRBJ2-7
d_call: NA
clone_size: NA
v_call: TRBV2
cdr3_nt: TGTGCCAGCAGCCTCAACACCAACAGGGGGGGCGAGCAGTACTTC
cdr3_aa: CASSLNTNRGGEQYF

j_call: TRBJ2-3
d_call: TRBD2
clone_size: NA
v_call: TRBV9
cdr3_nt: TGTGCCAGCAGCCCGAGGACTAGCGAAATGTATACGCAGTATTTT
cdr3_aa: CASSPRTSEMYTQYF

j_call: TRBJ1-1
d_call: TRBD1
clone_size: NA
v_call: TRBV5-6
cdr3_nt: TGTGCCAGCAGCCGATGGGACAGAAACACTGAAGCTTTCTTT
cdr3_aa: CASSRWDRNTEAFF

j_call: TRBJ1-3
d_call: NA
clone_size: NA
v_call: TRBV11-2
cdr3_nt: TGTGCCAGCAGCTTGAGGGAGAACTCTGGAAACACCATATATTTT
cdr3_aa: CASSLRENSGNTIYF

j_call: TRBJ2-1
d_call: TRBD1
clone_size: NA
v_call: TRBV29-1
cdr3_nt: TGCAGCGTTGTCCCTCTGACAGGGGGGTTCTACAATGAGCAGTTCTTC
cdr3_aa: CSVVPLTGGFYNEQFF

j_call: TRBJ2-7
d_call: NA
clone_size: once
v_call: TRBV27
cdr3_nt: TGTGCCAGCAGGTCGATCTATCCCGGTTCCTACGAGCAGTACTTC
cdr3_aa: CASRSIYPGSYEQYF

j_call: TRBJ1-4
d_call: NA
clone_size: NA
v_call: TRBV28
cdr3_nt: TGTGCCAGCAGTTTGCCGGCAACTAATGAAAAACTGTTTTTT
cdr3_aa: CASSLPATNEKLFF

j_call: TRBJ2-2
d_call: TRBD2
clone_size: NA
v_call: TRBV2
cdr3_nt: TGTGCCAGCAGAGGGACTAGCGCTAACACCGGGGAGCTGTTTTTT
cdr3_aa: CASRGTSANTGELFF

j_call: TRBJ1-1
d_call: TRBD1
clone_size: few
v_call: TRBV5-8
cdr3_nt: TGTGCCAGCAGCGTCCTTGACAGGGCCTTTTTTAAGACTGAAGCTTTCTTT
cdr3_aa: CASSVLDRAFFKTEAFF

j_call: TRBJ1-1
d_call: TRBD1
clone_size: few
v_call: TRBV6-6
cdr3_nt: TGTGCCAGCAGCAGACAGGGGGCAACTGAAGCTTTCTTT
cdr3_aa: CASSRQGATEAFF

j_call: TRBJ2-1
d_call: TRBD2
clone_size: once
v_call: TRBV2
cdr3_nt: TGTGCCAGCAGACAAGAAGCGGGAGCGTCATATTATGAGCAGTTCTTC
cdr3_aa: CASRQEAGASYYEQFF

j_call: TRBJ1-1
d_call: NA
clone_size: NA
v_call: TRBV7-9
cdr3_nt: TGTGCCAGCAGCCTCCGGGGGAACACTGAAGCTTTCTTT
cdr3_aa: CASSLRGNTEAFF

j_call: TRBJ2-3
d_call: NA
clone_size: NA
v_call: TRBV15
cdr3_nt: TGTGCCACCAGCGGTCGAGGGAGCCTGGGGGCCAGCACAGATACGCAGTATTTT
cdr3_aa: CATSGRGSLGASTDTQYF

j_call: TRBJ1-5
d_call: TRBD1
clone_size: NA
v_call: TRBV28
cdr3_nt: TGTGCCAGCACCAAAGACAGGGGGTTCGGCAATCAGCCCCAGCATTTT
cdr3_aa: CASTKDRGFGNQPQHF

j_call: TRBJ2-7
d_call: NA
clone_size: NA
v_call: TRBV4-2
cdr3_nt: TGTGCCAGCAGCCCCGGTACCACGTTTGCCTTCTACGAGCAGTACTTC
cdr3_aa: CASSPGTTFAFYEQYF

j_call: TRBJ1-1
d_call: NA
clone_size: NA
v_call: TRBV7-3
cdr3_nt: TGTGCCAGCAGCTTCTCTGCAGGGGCCACTGAAGCTTTCTTT
cdr3_aa: CASSFSAGATEAFF

j_call: TRBJ2-3
d_call: TRBD2
clone_size: NA
v_call: TRBV19
cdr3_nt: TGTGCCAGTAGTAGCGAGCGGGGGGGCCGGTCAGATACGCAGTATTTT
cdr3_aa: CASSSERGGRSDTQYF

j_call: TRBJ1-1
d_call: NA
clone_size: NA
v_call: TRBV19
cdr3_nt: TGTGCCAGTAGTGTCGCCGGGTTCGCTTTCTTT
cdr3_aa: CASSVAGFAFF

j_call: TRBJ2-3
d_call: TRBD2
clone_size: NA
v_call: TRBV11-2
cdr3_nt: TGTGCCAGCAGCCAATGGACTAGCGGGGGAGATACGCAGTATTTT
cdr3_aa: CASSQWTSGGDTQYF

j_call: TRBJ2-5
d_call: TRBD2
clone_size: NA
v_call: TRBV27
cdr3_nt: TGTGCCAGCAGTTTATCCTCCCCGACTAGCGGGGGGGCCACTAAAGAGACCCAGTACTTC
cdr3_aa: CASSLSSPTSGGATKETQYF

j_call: TRBJ1-5
d_call: TRBD1
clone_size: NA
v_call: TRBV15
cdr3_nt: TGTGCCACCAGCAGAGGAGGACAGGGTTCGGGTGGACAGCCCCAGCATTTT
cdr3_aa: CATSRGGQGSGGQPQHF

j_call: TRBJ2-5
d_call: TRBD2
clone_size: NA
v_call: TRBV15
cdr3_nt: TGTGCCACCAGCAGACCAGGGACTAGCGGGAGTGGTGAGCAGTACTTC
cdr3_aa: CATSRPGTSGSGEQYF

j_call: TRBJ2-5
d_call: TRBD1
clone_size: NA
v_call: TRBV5-8
cdr3_nt: TGTGCCAGCAGGGGACAGGGTAGGGAGACCCAGTACTTC
cdr3_aa: CASRGQGRETQYF

j_call: TRBJ1-1
d_call: TRBD1
clone_size: NA
v_call: TRBV12-5
cdr3_nt: TGTGCTAGTCAAGACAGGGGGAACACTGAAGCTTTCTTT
cdr3_aa: CASQDRGNTEAFF

j_call: TRBJ1-1
d_call: NA
clone_size: NA
v_call: TRBV20-1
cdr3_nt: TGCAGTGCCCGGGGGGACACTGAAGCTTTCTTT
cdr3_aa: CSARGDTEAFF

j_call: TRBJ2-6
d_call: NA
clone_size: NA
v_call: TRBV6-4
cdr3_nt: TGTGCCAGCAGTCAAAACCCCCCTGGGGGGAGCTCTGGGGCCAACGTCCTGACTTTC
cdr3_aa: CASSQNPPGGSSGANVLTF

j_call: TRBJ1-2
d_call: NA
clone_size: NA
v_call: TRBV28
cdr3_nt: TGTGCCAGCAGTTTACATCGGCGGGGGCTCGGAGGCTACACCTTC
cdr3_aa: CASSLHRRGLGGYTF

j_call: TRBJ2-6
d_call: NA
clone_size: NA
v_call: TRBV28
cdr3_nt: TGTGCCTCCTTACACTCTGGGGCCAACGTCCTGACTTTC
cdr3_aa: CASLHSGANVLTF

j_call: TRBJ1-2
d_call: NA
clone_size: few
v_call: TRBV27
cdr3_nt: TGTGCCAGCAAGCAGCTAGCTAACTATGGCTACACCTTC
cdr3_aa: CASKQLANYGYTF

j_call: TRBJ1-5
d_call: NA
clone_size: NA
v_call: TRBV28
cdr3_nt: TGTGCCAGCAGCGCGACACATACCACCCCCTCGTATCAGCCCCAGCATTTT
cdr3_aa: CASSATHTTPSYQPQHF

j_call: TRBJ2-7
d_call: NA
clone_size: NA
v_call: TRBV10-3
cdr3_nt: TGTGCCATCAGTGAGGCTAGCGACCTTAGGCAGTACTTC
cdr3_aa: CAISEASDLRQYF

j_call: TRBJ1-2
d_call: NA
clone_size: NA
v_call: TRBV29-1
cdr3_nt: TGCAGCGTTGACGGCTATGGCTACACCTTC
cdr3_aa: CSVDGYGYTF

j_call: TRBJ2-2
d_call: TRBD1
clone_size: NA
v_call: TRBV7-3
cdr3_nt: TGTGCCAGCAGCTTAAGAGTCTTGAGTGGCCGGGACAGGGTGGCCGGGGAGCTGTTTTTT
cdr3_aa: CASSLRVLSGRDRVAGELFF

j_call: TRBJ2-3
d_call: TRBD1
clone_size: NA
v_call: TRBV5-8
cdr3_nt: TGTGCCAGCAGCTTGTTCGGGACAGGGGGAGATACGCAGTATTTT
cdr3_aa: CASSLFGTGGDTQYF

j_call: TRBJ2-2
d_call: TRBD2
clone_size: NA
v_call: TRBV7-9
cdr3_nt: TGTGCCAGCAGTCGCACCAAGCGGGAGGGCACCGGGGAGCTGTTTTTT
cdr3_aa: CASSRTKREGTGELFF

j_call: TRBJ2-1
d_call: NA
clone_size: NA
v_call: TRBV9
cdr3_nt: TGTGCCAGCAGCTCCAGACTAGTGCCTGAGCAGTTCTTC
cdr3_aa: CASSSRLVPEQFF

j_call: TRBJ2-5
d_call: TRBD1
clone_size: NA
v_call: TRBV5-5
cdr3_nt: TGTGCCAGCAGGGGCGCGGGACAGGGTGACGAGACCCAGTACTTC
cdr3_aa: CASRGAGQGDETQYF

j_call: TRBJ2-5
d_call: TRBD2
clone_size: NA
v_call: TRBV9
cdr3_nt: TGTGCCAGCAGCGTAGGTGGAAACGGGGGGGCCCAAGAGACCCAGTACTTC
cdr3_aa: CASSVGGNGGAQETQYF

j_call: TRBJ2-3
d_call: NA
clone_size: NA
v_call: TRBV10-1
cdr3_nt: TGCGCCAGAGAGGGCCTCACAGATACGCAGTATTTT
cdr3_aa: CAREGLTDTQYF

j_call: TRBJ1-6
d_call: NA
clone_size: NA
v_call: TRBV10-3
cdr3_nt: TGTGCCATCAGGGGAGAAGCGCATAATTCACCCCTCCACTTT
cdr3_aa: CAIRGEAHNSPLHF

j_call: TRBJ1-1
d_call: NA
clone_size: NA
v_call: TRBV29-1
cdr3_nt: TGCAGCGTTGACTACCTGAACACTGAAGCTTTCTTT
cdr3_aa: CSVDYLNTEAFF

j_call: TRBJ1-6
d_call: NA
clone_size: NA
v_call: TRBV19
cdr3_nt: TGTGCCAGTAGTATTGAGAGGGGAGGTTCACCCCTCCACTTT
cdr3_aa: CASSIERGGSPLHF

j_call: TRBJ1-5
d_call: NA
clone_size: NA
v_call: TRBV7-9
cdr3_nt: TGTGCCAGCATCCTTAATCAGCCCCAGCATTTT
cdr3_aa: CASILNQPQHF

j_call: TRBJ1-5
d_call: TRBD1
clone_size: once
v_call: TRBV19
cdr3_nt: TGTGCCAGTAGTTGGGACAGGGGGTATAGCAATCAGCCCCAGCATTTT
cdr3_aa: CASSWDRGYSNQPQHF

j_call: TRBJ2-2
d_call: NA
clone_size: NA
v_call: TRBV9
cdr3_nt: TGTGCCAGCAGCGTAGTGGGGAGCCCGAACACCGGGGAGCTGTTTTTT
cdr3_aa: CASSVVGSPNTGELFF

j_call: TRBJ2-1
d_call: TRBD2
clone_size: NA
v_call: TRBV6-1
cdr3_nt: TGTGCCAGCAGCCCACTAGCGGGGGGTTACAATGAGCAGTTCTTC
cdr3_aa: CASSPLAGGYNEQFF

j_call: TRBJ2-7
d_call: NA
clone_size: NA
v_call: TRBV6-1
cdr3_nt: TGTGCCAGCGGCGCCGGGGAATACGAGCAGTACTTC
cdr3_aa: CASGAGEYEQYF

j_call: TRBJ2-1
d_call: TRBD2
clone_size: NA
v_call: TRBV7-3
cdr3_nt: TGTGCCAGCAGCTTAAGACTAGCAAGCAATGAGCAGTTCTTC
cdr3_aa: CASSLRLASNEQFF